These T cell receptor beta chains were read from a single sample in a study of T cells in Graves' hyperthyroidism and ophthalmopathy. TCRdb reanalysed the multiplex PCR reads using MiXCR and keeps one entry per CDR3 protein. The data hold 360,000 or so distinct CDR3 sequences, with approximately 20% observed a single time. The specimen was blood. The receptors derive from a woman aged 18-29 years with Graves' hyperthyroidism. CDR3s include the opening cysteine and the closing phenylalanine or tryptophan. The order of the fields is V gene, D gene, J gene, clone size, CDR3 protein, CDR3 DNA. D genes are given only for firm matches. Only part of the rows carry a size: once, few, many, or a class if the clone is expanded.

V: TRBV7-8
D: -
J: TRBJ1-5
size: many
CDR3: CASSTSLFYGSNQPQHF
DNA: TGTGCCAGCAGCACCAGCCTTTTTTACGGTAGCAATCAGCCCCAGCATTTT

V: TRBV12-3/TRBV12-4
D: -
J: TRBJ2-7
size: many
CDR3: CASSFRRCEQYF
DNA: TGTGCCAGCAGTTTTAGGAGGTGCGAGCAGTACTTC

V: TRBV30
D: -
J: TRBJ2-7
size: many
CDR3: CAWRGQMYEQYF
DNA: TGTGCCTGGAGAGGGCAGATGTACGAGCAGTACTTC

V: TRBV6-1
D: -
J: TRBJ1-5
size: many
CDR3: CASGSGAGNQPQHF
DNA: TGTGCCAGCGGATCCGGCGCTGGCAATCAGCCCCAGCATTTT

V: TRBV4-1
D: TRBD1
J: TRBJ2-5
size: few
CDR3: CASSQHGTGRETQYF
DNA: TGCGCCAGCAGCCAACACGGGACAGGGAGGGAGACCCAGTACTTC

V: TRBV15
D: -
J: TRBJ1-5
size: many
CDR3: CATGEGMNQPQHF
DNA: TGTGCCACCGGGGAAGGGATGAATCAGCCCCAGCATTTT

V: TRBV6-1
D: -
J: TRBJ2-7
size: many
CDR3: CASEPRDAYSYEQYF
DNA: TGTGCCAGCGAACCCCGGGACGCTTACTCCTACGAGCAGTACTTC

V: TRBV7-9
D: TRBD1
J: TRBJ1-2
size: few
CDR3: CASSSTTGFYGYTF
DNA: TGTGCCAGCAGCTCGACGACAGGGTTCTATGGCTACACCTTC

V: TRBV29-1
D: -
J: TRBJ1-2
size: many
CDR3: CSVGNRVEGYTF
DNA: TGCAGCGTTGGAAACAGGGTTGAAGGCTACACCTTC

V: TRBV12-3/TRBV12-4
D: -
J: TRBJ1-3
size: many
CDR3: CASSPDSGNTIYF
DNA: TGTGCCAGCAGTCCAGATTCTGGAAACACCATATATTTT

V: TRBV6-4
D: -
J: TRBJ2-2
size: many
CDR3: CASSDNTGELFF
DNA: TGTGCCAGCAGTGACAACACCGGGGAGCTGTTTTTT

V: TRBV9
D: -
J: TRBJ1-2
size: many
CDR3: CASGPGNYGYTF
DNA: TGTGCCAGCGGACCGGGCAACTATGGCTACACCTTC

V: TRBV20-1
D: TRBD1
J: TRBJ1-2
size: many
CDR3: CSAWDRNYGYTF
DNA: TGCAGTGCTTGGGACAGAAACTATGGCTACACCTTC

V: TRBV4-1
D: TRBD1
J: TRBJ1-2
size: many
CDR3: CASSLHYSLDRGEGYTF
DNA: TGCGCCAGCAGCCTACACTACTCGTTAGACAGGGGAGAGGGCTACACCTTC

V: TRBV7-9
D: -
J: TRBJ1-1
size: many
CDR3: CASNTRGRVSERRVF
DNA: TGTGCCAGCAACACCCGAGGGAGAGTCTCGGAACGTAGGGTCTTT

V: TRBV11-1
D: TRBD1
J: TRBJ1-2
size: many
CDR3: CASSYTGTGDYTF
DNA: TGTGCCAGCAGCTACACCGGGACAGGGGACTACACCTTC

V: TRBV6-1
D: -
J: TRBJ1-1
size: -
CDR3: CASSEAVRRGNTEAFF
DNA: TGTGCCAGCAGTGAAGCTGTGAGACGGGGCAACACTGAAGCTTTCTTT

V: TRBV6-1
D: -
J: TRBJ1-1
size: many
CDR3: CASSPTENAEAFF
DNA: TGTGCCAGCAGCCCTACAGAAAATGCTGAAGCTTTCTTT

V: TRBV10-3
D: TRBD1
J: TRBJ1-1
size: many
CDR3: CAISESSWDSGTEAFF
DNA: TGTGCCATCAGTGAGTCGAGCTGGGACAGTGGCACTGAAGCTTTCTTT

V: TRBV24-1
D: -
J: TRBJ2-5
size: few
CDR3: CATSLGGRRETQYF
DNA: TGTGCCACCAGTCTCGGGGGGCGGCGAGAGACCCAGTACTTC

V: TRBV7-3
D: -
J: TRBJ1-5
size: many
CDR3: CASSEVISNQPQHF
DNA: TGTGCCAGCAGCGAGGTCATCAGCAATCAGCCCCAGCATTTT

V: TRBV4-1
D: -
J: TRBJ1-2
size: -
CDR3: CASSQPLRGANYGYTF
DNA: TGCGCCAGCAGCCAACCTCTCCGGGGAGCTAACTATGGCTACACCTTC

V: TRBV5-1
D: -
J: TRBJ2-2
size: many
CDR3: CASSLRATKGTGELFF
DNA: TGCGCCAGCAGCCTCCGGGCCACCAAAGGGACCGGGGAGCTGTTTTTT

V: TRBV20-1
D: -
J: TRBJ2-2
size: many
CDR3: CSALSPVRTGELFF
DNA: TGCAGTGCCCTCAGTCCCGTACGGACCGGGGAGCTGTTTTTT

V: TRBV18
D: -
J: TRBJ1-1
size: many
CDR3: CASSPLAGGNTEAFF
DNA: TGTGCCAGCTCACCATTAGCGGGAGGGAACACTGAAGCTTTCTTT

V: TRBV6-4
D: TRBD2
J: TRBJ2-2
size: many
CDR3: CASSGTSEHGELFF
DNA: TGTGCCAGCAGTGGGACTAGCGAACACGGGGAGCTGTTTTTT

V: TRBV20-1
D: -
J: TRBJ2-5
size: few
CDR3: CSATGTGPETQYF
DNA: TGCAGTGCTACCGGTACGGGGCCTGAGACCCAGTACTTC

V: TRBV6-1
D: TRBD1
J: TRBJ1-1
size: many
CDR3: CASSEDRGSTFNTEAFF
DNA: TGTGCCAGCAGTGAGGACAGGGGGAGCACATTTAACACTGAAGCTTTCTTT

V: TRBV28
D: -
J: TRBJ1-2
size: many
CDR3: CASSSPLDKSGYTF
DNA: TGTGCCAGCAGTTCCCCACTGGACAAGTCCGGCTACACCTTC

V: TRBV29-1
D: -
J: TRBJ2-7
size: many
CDR3: CSVEGSYRDRHEQYF
DNA: TGCAGCGTTGAAGGATCGTACAGGGATCGCCACGAGCAGTACTTC

V: TRBV5-5
D: -
J: TRBJ2-4
size: many
CDR3: CASSLDVEDIQYF
DNA: TGTGCCAGCAGCTTGGATGTAGAGGACATTCAGTACTTC

V: TRBV24-1
D: TRBD1
J: TRBJ2-1
size: few
CDR3: CATSEPGTVIEQFF
DNA: TGTGCCACCAGTGAGCCCGGGACAGTGATTGAGCAGTTCTTC

V: TRBV2
D: -
J: TRBJ1-1
size: few
CDR3: CASSAGIGTEAFF
DNA: TGTGCCAGCAGTGCCGGGATTGGCACTGAAGCTTTCTTT

V: TRBV20-1
D: -
J: TRBJ1-2
size: many
CDR3: CSARAGPGYGYTF
DNA: TGCAGTGCTAGGGCAGGGCCTGGCTATGGCTACACCTTC

V: TRBV6-1
D: -
J: TRBJ2-1
size: -
CDR3: CASSEDSYNEQFF
DNA: TGTGCCAGCAGTGAGGACTCCTACAATGAGCAGTTCTTC

V: TRBV14
D: TRBD2
J: TRBJ2-7
size: -
CDR3: CASSQDPYYKPGLAGGTYEQYF
DNA: TGTGCCAGCAGCCAAGATCCTTATTACAAGCCGGGACTAGCGGGGGGTACCTACGAGCAGTACTTC

V: TRBV12-3/TRBV12-4
D: -
J: TRBJ1-1
size: -
CDR3: CASNFWGNTEAFF
DNA: TGTGCCAGCAACTTTTGGGGGAACACTGAAGCTTTCTTT

V: TRBV5-5
D: -
J: TRBJ2-5
size: many
CDR3: CASSGDLNRETQYF
DNA: TGTGCCAGCAGCGGGGACCTAAACCGAGAGACCCAGTACTTC

V: TRBV5-6
D: TRBD1
J: TRBJ1-1
size: many
CDR3: CASSGDRGQDEAFF
DNA: TGTGCCAGCAGCGGGGACAGGGGGCAGGATGAAGCTTTCTTT

V: TRBV19
D: TRBD1
J: TRBJ1-2
size: once
CDR3: CASTDREQRGYTF
DNA: TGTGCCAGCACGGACAGGGAGCAGCGTGGCTACACCTTC

V: TRBV7-2
D: TRBD2
J: TRBJ2-5
size: many
CDR3: CASSLVPGGYQETQYF
DNA: TGTGCCAGCAGCTTAGTCCCGGGGGGGTACCAAGAGACCCAGTACTTC

V: TRBV6-1
D: TRBD1
J: TRBJ2-7
size: many
CDR3: CASSAPPGQSSYEQYF
DNA: TGTGCCAGCAGTGCGCCTCCGGGACAGAGCTCCTACGAGCAGTACTTC